A single sample is the source of the 27 T cell receptor beta chains below, sequenced in a study of graft-versus-host responses after intestinal transplantation. The assay was immunoSEQ multiplex PCR, and TCRdb's table has in-frame clones only and misses some. Here the sample spans about 110,000 clones, around 95% being singletons. These TCRs' antigens remain unknown. The source material was unstimulated CD8+ T cells sorted from spleen or lymph node cells, sampled before intestinal transplant. The source of these receptors is a human donor who received an intestinal transplant.

This clone was seen a single time. V usage is TRBV21-1 and J usage is TRBJ2-7; TRBD1 is the table's D call, not checked against the DNA. TRBV21-1 is reported as a pseudogene. There are 13 residues in the CDR3. CDR3 sequence (DNA): TGTGCCAGCAGCAAGGGCAGCCTCTACGAGCAGTACTTC. Its translation is CASSKGSLYEQYF.

The CDR3 DNA is TGTGCCAGCAGCTTCCTTAGCGGGAGTAGCTACGAGCAGTACTTC. This encodes CASSFLSGSSYEQYF. The chain links TRBV7-8 to TRBJ2-7; TRBD2 matches at 9 bases. The CDR3 consists of 15 residues. The germline CDR1 and CDR2 sequences are SGHVS and FQNEAQ. J lost 3 bases, V lost 3 bases, and 6 bases had no gene match.

This clone was detected only a few times. This chain links TRBV19 with TRBJ2-7; tentative D call: TRBD2 (5 bases). This CDR3 contains 15 residues. The ends were cut back, 2 bases at V and 2 bases at J, with 13 bases in the middle. Germline CDR1 LNHDA, CDR2 SQIVND (reference sequence). The chain's CDR3 is CASSISPGGPYEQYF. The CDR3, as DNA: TGTGCCAGTAGTATATCCCCCGGAGGACCCTACGAGCAGTACTTC.

This chain joins TRBV7-3 and TRBJ1-1; D is undetermined. This CDR3 has 14 residues. Per the germline V gene, CDR1 is SGHTA and CDR2 is FQGTGA. V was clipped by 4 bases and J by 2 bases, with 11 bases between them. CDR3 sequence reads: CASSSGGTNTEAFF. For the CDR3, the DNA is TGTGCCAGCAGCTCCGGTGGAACTAACACTGAAGCTTTCTTT.

V and J are TRBV19 and TRBJ2-1, with 8 bases lining up with TRBD1. V was clipped by 5 bases and J by 3 bases; unmatched bases: 6. The germline V gene encodes CDR1 LNHDA and CDR2 SQIVND (reference sequence). The CDR3 runs to 15 residues. CDR3 protein: CASSALGQGYNEQFF. CDR3 DNA: TGTGCCAGTAGTGCCCTCGGACAGGGCTACAATGAGCAGTTCTTC.

The chain links TRBV7-9 to TRBJ2-5; perhaps D is TRBD1 or TRBD2 (6 bases each). The germline CDR1 and CDR2 sequences are SEHNR and FQNEAQ (reference sequence). Trimming took 5 bases from V and 5 from J, leaving 18 bases between them. CDR3 length: 15 amino acids. CDR3 in amino acids: CASSRGQGSVETQYF. Here the CDR3 DNA reads TGTGCCAGCAGCCGGGGGCAGGGGAGTGTTGAGACCCAGTACTTC.

The chain couples TRBV28 to TRBJ2-1; 10 nucleotides align to TRBD2. The CDR3 is made up of 17 amino acids. The V gene end was trimmed by 5 bases and the J gene end by 7 bases; junction bases not matched to a gene: 14. The germline CDR1 and CDR2 sequences are MDHEN and SYDVKM. The CDR3 is CASSPPTSGVSRNEQFF. CDR3 coding DNA: TGTGCCAGCAGTCCCCCAACTAGCGGGGTGTCGAGAAATGAGCAGTTCTTC.

The J gene is TRBJ2-5, the V gene TRBV4-1; the D is unclear. The last part of the DNA fits TRBJ2-7 better; the J call may be wrong. The V gene's germline CDR1 is MGHRA and CDR2 YSYEKL. The CDR3 is 15 residues long. Here the CDR3 reads CASSQGVKGSYEQYF. The CDR3, as DNA: TGCGCCAGCAGCCAAGGAGTTAAGGGTTCCTACGAGCAGTACTTC.

CDR3 loop: CATSRQWGTNEKLFF. DNA of the CDR3: TGTGCCACCAGCAGACAGTGGGGGACAAATGAAAAACTGTTTTTT. J is TRBJ1-4 and V is TRBV15, with TRBD1 as a possible D gene (6 bases). The CDR3 consists of 15 residues. Germline-derived CDR1 and CDR2 are LNHNV and YYDKDF (reference sequence). V lost 2 bases and J lost 5, with 12 bases in between.

The chain is built from TRBV9 and TRBJ1-1; TRBD1 is a possible D gene (5 bases). This CDR3 comprises 15 residues. Trimming removed 0 bases at V and 6 bases at J, with 15 bases between. CDR1 is SGDLS, CDR2 YYNGEE, per germline. CDR3 amino acids: CASSVGNGREPEAFF. In nucleotides, the CDR3 is TGTGCCAGCAGCGTAGGCAACGGCAGGGAACCTGAAGCTTTCTTT.

As concerns this clone: This same CDR3 is encoded by further DNA sequences in the sample. The rearrangement joins TRBV27 to TRBJ2-7; 15 bases agree with TRBD2. The V and J ends lost 0 bases and 3 bases, in that order; junction bases with no gene match: 12. The CDR3 contains 20 residues. CDR1 and CDR2 from the germline V gene are MNHEY and SMNVEV (reference sequence). CDR3 amino acids: CASSLSPPGLAGGPFYEQYF. CDR3 nucleotide sequence: TGTGCCAGCAGTTTATCCCCCCCGGGACTAGCGGGAGGCCCCTTCTACGAGCAGTACTTC.

The chain links TRBV2 to TRBJ2-1; D unresolved. Trimming took 7 bases from V and 7 from J, leaving 14 bases between them. CDR1 is SNHLY, CDR2 FYNNEI, per germline. The CDR3 loop spans 13 amino acids. The CDR3 DNA sequence: TGTGCCAGCAATGCGATGATCAAGAATGAGCAGTTCTTC. Translation: CASNAMIKNEQFF.

This rearrangement joins TRBV10-2 to TRBJ2-7, with 7 bases fitting TRBD2. With V trimmed by 4 bases and J by 0 bases, 9 bases remained unmatched. The germline V gene encodes CDR1 WSHSY and CDR2 SAAADI. The CDR3 runs 16 residues. CDR3 in DNA: TGCGCCAGCAGTGGAATTTTCCAGCGGGACTCCTACGAGCAGTACTTC. Translation: CASSGIFQRDSYEQYF.

This chain connects TRBV4-1 to TRBJ1-2; 7 bases are shared with TRBD1. V was pared by 0 bases and J by 4 bases, with 17 bases of the junction left unmatched. CDR3 length equals 19 residues. Germline V gene data show CDR1 as MGHRA and CDR2 as YSYEKL. The CDR3 here is CASSQDQTGQTHRSYGYTF. In DNA, the CDR3 is TGCGCCAGCAGCCAAGATCAGACGGGACAGACCCACCGGAGCTATGGCTACACCTTC.

The rearrangement links TRBV28 to TRBJ2-7, with a weak D call TRBD1 (6 bases). Germline CDR1 and CDR2: MDHEN and SYDVKM. V lost 5 bases to trimming and J lost 0 bases, with 8 bases between them. The CDR3 is 13 residues long. CDR3 protein: CASSLQGSYEQYF. Here the CDR3 DNA reads TGTGCCAGCAGTCTACAGGGCTCCTACGAGCAGTACTTC.

The CDR3 reads CASSWNTGNTEAFF. In DNA form, the CDR3 reads TGCGCCAGCAGCTGGAATACAGGGAACACTGAAGCTTTCTTT. The chain uses TRBV5-1 and TRBJ1-1; D is perhaps TRBD1 (5 bases). This CDR3 has 14 amino acids. V lost 3 bases, J lost 1 base, and 10 bases lay in between. Germline loops: CDR1 SGHRS, CDR2 YFSETQ. Using reference TRBV5-1 and TRBJ1-1 for the parts outside the CDR3, the full variable domain is KAGVTQTPRYLIKTRGQQVTLSCSPISGHRSVSWYQQTPGQGLQFLFEYFSETQRNKGNFPGRFSGRQFSNSRSEMNVSTLELGDSALYLCASSWNTGNTEAFFGQGTRLTVV.

This clone was observed a single time. The rearrangement uses TRBV7-8 and TRBJ2-5, with D unresolved. V lost 1 base and J 1 base, leaving 10 bases between the germline ends. Germline CDR1 reads SGHVS; CDR2 reads FQNEAQ. The CDR3 contains 15 residues. CDR3 DNA sequence: TGTGCCAGCAGCTTAGAGTTGGCCGGCCAAGAGACCCAGTACTTC. It specifies CASSLELAGQETQYF.

The CDR3 bases are TGTGCCAGCAGCCACGCTTTGGGGGCAGGTGAGCAGTTCTTC. Its translation: CASSHALGAGEQFF. The chain employs TRBV5-4 and TRBJ2-1; maybe TRBD1 (6 bases). V lost 4 bases, J lost 9 bases, and 17 bases lay in between. This CDR3 region has 14 residues. Germline-derived CDR1 and CDR2 are SGHNT and YYREEE (reference sequence).

The rearrangement joins TRBV4-2 to TRBJ2-7; either TRBD1 or TRBD2 may supply D (5 bases each). Per the germline V gene, CDR1 is LGHNA and CDR2 is YNFKEQ. Trimming stripped 4 bases from V and 2 bases from J, with 9 bases between. The CDR3 covers 13 residues. CDR3 amino acids: CASSPRGPYEQYF. CDR3 in DNA: TGTGCCAGCAGCCCCCGGGGACCCTACGAGCAGTACTTC.

The chain joins TRBV27 to TRBJ2-7; a weak D match, TRBD1 (5 bases). Per the germline V gene, CDR1 is MNHEY and CDR2 is SMNVEV (reference sequence). Deletions cut 2 bases from V and 2 bases from J, with 7 bases between. The CDR3 runs 13 residues. CDR3 protein: CASSLQGTYEQYF. CDR3 in DNA: TGTGCCAGCAGTTTACAGGGTACCTACGAGCAGTACTTC.

This chain connects TRBV7-8 to TRBJ2-5; D gene ambiguous. The CDR3 has 13 amino acids. V lost 5 bases and J lost 3, with 10 bases in between. Germline CDR1 SGHVS, CDR2 FQNEAQ. CDR3 region: CASSPDQKETQYF. In nucleotides, the CDR3 is TGTGCCAGCAGCCCGGACCAAAAAGAGACCCAGTACTTC.

The rearrangement uses TRBV9 and TRBJ2-7, with D uncertain. Trimming left V 4 bases short and J 1 base short, with 9 bases between. The CDR3 consists of 13 residues. Germline CDR1 SGDLS, CDR2 YYNGEE. The CDR3 coding sequence is TGTGCCAGCAGCTCCGGCAGTTCCTACGAGCAGTACTTC. Translating gives CASSSGSSYEQYF.

The CDR3 coding sequence is TGTGCCAGCCGACAGGGCAATGAGCAGTTCTTC. This encodes CASRQGNEQFF. V and J are TRBV27 and TRBJ2-1; 7 bases agree with TRBD1. There are 11 residues in the CDR3. The trim removed 8 bases at V and 6 bases at J, leaving 1 base unmatched. Germline V gene sequence: CDR1 MNHEY, CDR2 SMNVEV (reference sequence).

V gene TRBV27 combines with J gene TRBJ2-7; 12 nucleotides agree with TRBD2. The CDR3 extends over 14 amino acids. Trimming at V came to 5 bases and at J to 2 bases, leaving 1 base not matched to a gene. The germline CDR1 and CDR2 sequences are MNHEY and SMNVEV (reference sequence). CDR3 sequence (DNA): TGTGCCAGCAGTCCTAGCGGGAGGGCCTACGAGCAGTACTTC. The encoded protein is CASSPSGRAYEQYF.

CDR3 sequence: CASSGGLYSNQPQHF. The CDR3, as DNA: TGTGCCAGCAGCGGGGGACTTTATAGCAATCAGCCCCAGCATTTT. The chain has TRBV11-2 and TRBJ1-5; tentative D call: TRBD1 (5 bases). V was clipped by 5 bases and J by 0 bases, with 11 bases between them. Germline CDR1 SGHAT, CDR2 FQNNGV. This CDR3 spans 15 amino acids.

V and J are TRBV19 and TRBJ2-1; no reliable D call. The ends were cut back, 5 bases at V and 5 bases at J, with 10 bases in the middle. CDR1 is LNHDA and CDR2 is SQIVND in the germline V gene (reference sequence). This CDR3 spans 13 amino acids. The CDR3 loop is CASSDVLNNEQFF. The DNA for the CDR3 is TGTGCCAGTAGTGATGTTCTTAACAATGAGCAGTTCTTC.

The rearrangement joins TRBV27 to TRBJ2-7; D gene uncertain. With 4 bases removed from V and 0 bases from J, the gap between germline ends came to 4 bases. This CDR3 has 12 amino acids. Looked up from germline, CDR1 is MNHEY and CDR2 is SMNVEV (reference sequence). CDR3 coding DNA: TGTGCCAGCAGTTCTTACTCCTACGAGCAGTACTTC. Protein product: CASSSYSYEQYF.